In this sample, the clone carrying this T cell receptor beta chain turned up a few times. The antigen remains undetermined. From the reads, TCRdb called clonotypes with MiXCR, one entry per CDR3 protein. The repertoire holds about 310,000 distinct CDR3 sequences, 15% to 20% seen once, with around 11% in the top ten. The entry originates in a study of T cell repertoires in cytomegalovirus infection. About the research overall: From public TCR beta signatures came an indication of both CMV infection and matching HLA type.

Study-wide results and caveats: The cumulative frequency of public TCR beta families distinguished individuals who carried CMV together with the relevant HLA. What dominated the ex vivo response were HLA-C-restricted CMV-specific TCR beta clonotypes.

V lost 2 bases, J lost 7 bases, and 15 bases lay in between. Germline CDR1 and CDR2: DFQATT and SNEGSKA (reference sequence). CDR3 length: 14 amino acids. This chain uses TRBV20-1 with TRBJ1-5; D gene unclear. Sequenced input: PBMCs. The sequence was obtained from a human donor in good health (CMV status not recorded). Some clones in this sample may be carry-over from other donors' samples. CDR3 bases: TGCAGTGCTAGAAAGAATATGGGCGGGCAGCCCCAGCATTTT. Protein sequence: CSARKNMGGQPQHF.